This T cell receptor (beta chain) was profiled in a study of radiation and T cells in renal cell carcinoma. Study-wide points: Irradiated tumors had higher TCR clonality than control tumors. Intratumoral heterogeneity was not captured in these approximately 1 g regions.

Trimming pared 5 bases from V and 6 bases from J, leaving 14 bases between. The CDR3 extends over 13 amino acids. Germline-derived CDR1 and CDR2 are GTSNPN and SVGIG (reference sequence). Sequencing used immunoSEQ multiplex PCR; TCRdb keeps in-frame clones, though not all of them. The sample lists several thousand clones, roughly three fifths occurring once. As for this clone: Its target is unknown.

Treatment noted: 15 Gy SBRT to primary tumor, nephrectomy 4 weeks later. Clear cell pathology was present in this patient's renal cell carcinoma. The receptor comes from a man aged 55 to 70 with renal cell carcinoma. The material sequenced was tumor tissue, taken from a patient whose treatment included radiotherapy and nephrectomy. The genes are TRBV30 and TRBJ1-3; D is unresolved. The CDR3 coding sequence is TGTGCCTGGGGCCTCAAAGGGCCAAACACCATATATTTT. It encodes CAWGLKGPNTIYF.